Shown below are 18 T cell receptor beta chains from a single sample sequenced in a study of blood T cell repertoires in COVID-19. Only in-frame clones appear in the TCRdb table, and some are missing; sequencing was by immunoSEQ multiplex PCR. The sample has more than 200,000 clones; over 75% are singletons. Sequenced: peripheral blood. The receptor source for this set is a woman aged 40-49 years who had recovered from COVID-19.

The CDR3 DNA follows: TGTGCCAGCGCAAGAACAGGGGATTTGACCCATCCCTACGAGCAGTACTTC. Residues: CASARTGDLTHPYEQYF. The chain couples TRBV28 to TRBJ2-7, with 7 nucleotides matching TRBD1. V was clipped by 8 bases and J by 2 bases; unmatched bases: 18. The CDR3 contains 17 residues. Germline V gene sequence: CDR1 MDHEN, CDR2 SYDVKM. The full variable domain, its missing parts supplied by reference TRBV28 and TRBJ2-7, is DVKVTQSSRYLVKRTGEKVFLECVQDMDHENMFWYRQDPGLGLRLIYFSYDVKMKEKGDIPEGYSVSREKKERFSLILESASTNQTSMYLCASARTGDLTHPYEQYFGPGTRLTVT.

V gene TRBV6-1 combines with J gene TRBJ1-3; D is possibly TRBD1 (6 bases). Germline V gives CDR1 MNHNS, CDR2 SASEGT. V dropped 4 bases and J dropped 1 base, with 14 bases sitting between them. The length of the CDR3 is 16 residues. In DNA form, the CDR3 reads TGTGCCAGCAGTGTCTTCAGGGACAATTCTGGAAACACCATATATTTT. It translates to CASSVFRDNSGNTIYF.

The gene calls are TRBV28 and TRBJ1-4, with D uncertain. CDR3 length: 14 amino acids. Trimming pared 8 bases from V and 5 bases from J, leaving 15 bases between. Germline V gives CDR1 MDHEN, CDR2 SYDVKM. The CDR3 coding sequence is TGTGCCAGCGGCGCGTCGGGTATAAATGAAAAACTGTTTTTT. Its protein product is CASGASGINEKLFF.

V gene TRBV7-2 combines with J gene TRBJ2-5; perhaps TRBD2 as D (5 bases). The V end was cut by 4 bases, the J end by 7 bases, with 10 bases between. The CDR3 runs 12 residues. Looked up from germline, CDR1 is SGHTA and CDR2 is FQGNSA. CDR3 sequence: CASSSLLGTQYF. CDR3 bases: TGTGCCAGCAGCTCCTTACTAGGGACCCAGTACTTC.

The CDR3, as DNA: TGTGCCAGCAGTCCGACAGGGTCTATGCGCTACACCTTC. This codes for CASSPTGSMRYTF. The rearrangement uses TRBV12-3 or TRBV12-4 and TRBJ1-2, with 7 bases fitting TRBD1. The junction had 9 bases not matched to a gene; V was cut back by 5 bases and J by 9 bases. The CDR3 has 13 residues.

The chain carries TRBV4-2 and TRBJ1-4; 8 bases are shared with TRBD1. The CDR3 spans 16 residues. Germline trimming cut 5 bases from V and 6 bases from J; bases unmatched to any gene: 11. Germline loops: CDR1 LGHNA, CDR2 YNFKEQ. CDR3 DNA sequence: TGTGCCAGCAGCGGCCGAGGACAGGGAGGCTATGAAAAACTGTTTTTT. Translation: CASSGRGQGGYEKLFF.

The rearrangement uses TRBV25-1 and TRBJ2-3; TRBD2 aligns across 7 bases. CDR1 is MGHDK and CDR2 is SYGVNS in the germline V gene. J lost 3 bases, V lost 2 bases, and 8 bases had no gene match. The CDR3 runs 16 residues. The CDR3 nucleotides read TGTGCCAGCAGTGAAACTAGCGCGGCATTTACAGATACGCAGTATTTT. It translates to CASSETSAAFTDTQYF.

The CDR3: CASSRLNTGGRYYEQYF. The CDR3 coding sequence is TGCGCCAGCAGCCGACTGAATACAGGGGGCCGGTACTACGAGCAGTACTTC. The chain uses TRBV4-3 and TRBJ2-7; TRBD1 agrees at 9 bases. Trimming at V came to 4 bases and at J to 3 bases, leaving 13 bases not matched to a gene. This CDR3 is 17 amino acids long. The germline CDR1 and CDR2 sequences are LGHNA and YSLEER.

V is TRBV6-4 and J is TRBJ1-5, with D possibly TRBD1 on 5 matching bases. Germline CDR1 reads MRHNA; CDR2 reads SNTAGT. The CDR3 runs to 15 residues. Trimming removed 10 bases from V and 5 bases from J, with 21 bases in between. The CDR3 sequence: CATKNDRGIHQPQHF. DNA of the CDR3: TGTGCCACCAAAAACGATAGGGGAATTCATCAGCCCCAGCATTTT.

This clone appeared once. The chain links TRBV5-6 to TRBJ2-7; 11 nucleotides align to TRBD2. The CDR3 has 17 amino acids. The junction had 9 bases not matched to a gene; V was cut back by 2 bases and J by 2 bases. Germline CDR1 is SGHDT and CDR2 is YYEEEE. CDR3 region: CASSLGQGLAEAYEQYF. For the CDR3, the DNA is TGTGCCAGCAGCTTAGGGCAGGGACTAGCGGAAGCCTACGAGCAGTACTTC. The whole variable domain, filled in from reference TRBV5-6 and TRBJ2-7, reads DAGVTQSPTHLIKTRGQQVTLRCSPKSGHDTVSWYQQALGQGPQFIFQYYEEEERQRGNFPDRFSGHQFPNYSSELNVNALLLGDSALYLCASSLGQGLAEAYEQYFGPGTRLTVT.

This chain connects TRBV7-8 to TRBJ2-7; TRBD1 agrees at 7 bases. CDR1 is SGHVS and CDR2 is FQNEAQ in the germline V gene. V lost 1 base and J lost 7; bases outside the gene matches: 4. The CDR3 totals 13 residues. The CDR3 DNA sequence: TGTGCCAGCAGCTTAGGACAGGGCCGAGAGCAGTACTTC. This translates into CASSLGQGREQYF.

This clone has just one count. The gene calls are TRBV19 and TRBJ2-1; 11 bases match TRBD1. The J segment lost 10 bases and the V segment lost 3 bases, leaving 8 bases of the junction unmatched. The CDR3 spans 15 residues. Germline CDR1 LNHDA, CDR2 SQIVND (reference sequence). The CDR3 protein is CASSIGQGALGEQFF. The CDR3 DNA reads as TGTGCCAGTAGTATCGGACAGGGGGCCCTAGGGGAGCAGTTCTTC.

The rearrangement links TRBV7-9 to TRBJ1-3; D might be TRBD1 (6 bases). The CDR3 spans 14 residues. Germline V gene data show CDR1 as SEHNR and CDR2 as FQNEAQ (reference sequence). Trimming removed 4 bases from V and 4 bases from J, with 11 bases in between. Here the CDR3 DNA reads TGTGCCAGCAGCTACGGGCAGGGGGGAAACACCATATATTTT. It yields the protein CASSYGQGGNTIYF.

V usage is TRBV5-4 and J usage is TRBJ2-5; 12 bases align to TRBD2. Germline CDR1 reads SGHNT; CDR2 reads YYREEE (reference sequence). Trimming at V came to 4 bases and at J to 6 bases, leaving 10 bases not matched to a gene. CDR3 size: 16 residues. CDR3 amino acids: CASSASTSGGLKTQYF. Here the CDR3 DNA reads TGTGCCAGCAGCGCGTCGACTAGCGGGGGCTTAAAGACCCAGTACTTC.

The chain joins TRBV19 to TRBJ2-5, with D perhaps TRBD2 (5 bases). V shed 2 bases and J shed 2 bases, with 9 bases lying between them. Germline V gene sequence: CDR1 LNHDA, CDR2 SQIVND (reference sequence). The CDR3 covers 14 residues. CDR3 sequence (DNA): TGTGCCAGTAGTATATCCGGGATTCAAGAGACCCAGTACTTC. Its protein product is CASSISGIQETQYF.

The DNA of the CDR3 is TGTGCCAGCAGCTCTTTGCGGGGTCCCTCGAGTACTTACAATGAGCAGTTCTTC. Encoded protein: CASSSLRGPSSTYNEQFF. This rearrangement joins TRBV11-3 to TRBJ2-1, with D tentatively TRBD2 (6 bases). The germline V and J ends were trimmed by 4 bases and 4 bases, with 23 bases remaining between them. Germline lookup yields CDR1 SGHNT and CDR2 YENEEA. CDR3 length: 18 amino acids.

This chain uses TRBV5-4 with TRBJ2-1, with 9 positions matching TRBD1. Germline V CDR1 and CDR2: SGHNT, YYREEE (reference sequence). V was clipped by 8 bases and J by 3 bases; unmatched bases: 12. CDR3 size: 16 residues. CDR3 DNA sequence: TGTGCCAGTCTGAACCCCGGGACAGGGAACTACAATGAGCAGTTCTTC. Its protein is CASLNPGTGNYNEQFF. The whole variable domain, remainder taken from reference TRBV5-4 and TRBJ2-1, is ETGVTQSPTHLIKTRGQQVTLRCSSQSGHNTVSWYQQALGQGPQFIFQYYREEENGRGNFPPRFSGLQFPNYSSELNVNALELDDSALYLCASLNPGTGNYNEQFFGPGTRLTVL.

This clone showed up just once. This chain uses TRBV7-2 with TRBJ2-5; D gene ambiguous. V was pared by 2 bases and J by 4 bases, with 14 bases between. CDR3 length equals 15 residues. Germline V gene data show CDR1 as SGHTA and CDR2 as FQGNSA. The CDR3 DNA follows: TGTGCCAGCAGCTTACAGGCTAACTGGGCAGAGACCCAGTACTTC. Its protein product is CASSLQANWAETQYF.